This TCR beta chain was captured in a study of blood T cell repertoires in COVID-19. As for the study in general: From T cells, B-cell-depleted T cells, or PBMCs came the material, which was cDNA or gDNA.

Assignments of participants to cohorts depended upon their own reported clinical history. Germline V gives CDR1 SGHKS, CDR2 YYEKEE (reference sequence). V lost 1 base, J lost 7 bases, and 3 bases stayed unmatched. This CDR3 has 15 residues. Original data processing: The authors estimated nucleated cell counts from reference gene primer amplification. Only in-frame clones appear in the TCRdb table, and some are missing; sequencing was by immunoSEQ multiplex PCR. V and J calls and clone size are copied from that table; D and trimming were computed from the DNA. The sample carries about 270,000 clones, approximately 89% recorded once.

V is TRBV5-5 and J is TRBJ2-1, with 12 positions matching TRBD2. The clonotype was recovered from a woman aged 60 to 75 who had recovered from COVID-19. Sequencing input: PBMCs or T cells enriched from blood (not recorded which). For the CDR3, the DNA is TGTGCCAGCAGCTTGAGAGGACTAGCGGGGAATGAGCAGTTCTTC. Its translation is CASSLRGLAGNEQFF.